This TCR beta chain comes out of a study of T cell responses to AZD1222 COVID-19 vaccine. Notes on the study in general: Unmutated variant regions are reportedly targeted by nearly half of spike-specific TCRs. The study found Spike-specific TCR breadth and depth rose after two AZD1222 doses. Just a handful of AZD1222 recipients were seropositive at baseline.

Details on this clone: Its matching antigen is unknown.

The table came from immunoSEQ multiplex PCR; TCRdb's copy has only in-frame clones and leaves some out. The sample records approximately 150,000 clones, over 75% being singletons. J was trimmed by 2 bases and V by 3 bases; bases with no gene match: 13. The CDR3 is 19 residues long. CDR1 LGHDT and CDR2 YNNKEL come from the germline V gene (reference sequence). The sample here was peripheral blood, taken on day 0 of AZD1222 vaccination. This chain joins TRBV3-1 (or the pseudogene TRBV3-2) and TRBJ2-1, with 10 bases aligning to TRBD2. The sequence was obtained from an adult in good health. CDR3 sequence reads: CASSQRGLAGAGAYNEQFF. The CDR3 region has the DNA TGTGCCAGCAGCCAGCGTGGGCTAGCGGGAGCGGGGGCCTACAATGAGCAGTTCTTC.